This TCR beta chain was profiled in a study of blood T cell repertoires in COVID-19. Libraries were prepared by immunoSEQ multiplex PCR; TCRdb keeps only in-frame clonotypes and omits some of them. This sample yields about 280,000 clones, of which about nine tenths are seen a single time; about 2.2% belongs to the top ten. Trimming removed 0 bases at V and 4 bases at J, with 13 bases between. The germline V gene has CDR1 SGHRS and CDR2 YFSETQ. The CDR3 contains 15 residues. This TCR came from a woman aged 45 to 65 who had recovered from COVID-19. V is TRBV5-1 and J is TRBJ1-2; unclear D gene. The specimen was peripheral blood. The CDR3 coding sequence is TGCGCCAGCAGCTTGGAAAGCCGAAACCCCTATGGCTACACCTTC. Translation: CASSLESRNPYGYTF. Using reference TRBV5-1 and TRBJ1-2 for the parts outside the CDR3, the full variable domain is KAGVTQTPRYLIKTRGQQVTLSCSPISGHRSVSWYQQTPGQGLQFLFEYFSETQRNKGNFPGRFSGRQFSNSRSEMNVSTLELGDSALYLCASSLESRNPYGYTFGSGTRLTVV.